The next 29 T cell receptor beta chains were all read from a single sample in a study of cytomegalovirus exposure and HLA in healthy donors. PCR employed 60 Vbeta and 13 Jbeta primers. Assay: immunoSEQ multiplex PCR; the TCRdb copy retains only in-frame clones and omits some. The sample has about 100,000 clones; 75% are singletons. Material for sequencing was PBMCs. Receptor source: a male donor in good health and CMV-seropositive.

This sequence joins TRBV21-1 and TRBJ1-2; the DNA was not compared with TRBD1, the D call given in the table. TRBV21-1 is noted as a pseudogene. CDR3 length equals 21 residues. CDR3 residues: CASSNRDRAPSPALGWYGYTF. The CDR3 nucleotides are TGTGCCAGCAGCAACCGGGACAGGGCCCCCTCGCCGGCTTTAGGTTGGTATGGCTACACCTTC.

This clone has only one observation. This chain connects TRBV27 to TRBJ2-7; 7 nucleotides agree with TRBD2. J lost 9 bases, V lost 5 bases, and 7 bases had no gene match. CDR1 is MNHEY, CDR2 SMNVEV, per germline (reference sequence). CDR3 size: 12 residues. CDR3: CASSPYGRGQYF. The CDR3 bases are TGTGCCAGCAGTCCCTATGGGAGGGGGCAGTACTTC.

In DNA, the CDR3 is TGTGCCAGCAGGAAGGGACAGAGTTACAATCAGCCCCAGCATTTT. This translates into CASRKGQSYNQPQHF. The V and J genes are TRBV28 and TRBJ1-5; 7 positions match TRBD1. CDR1 and CDR2 (germline): MDHEN, SYDVKM. The V and J ends lost 6 bases and 3 bases, in that order; junction bases with no gene match: 8. CDR3 size: 15 residues.

The V call is TRBV4-3, the J call TRBJ2-1; D might be TRBD1 (6 bases). Trimming left V 2 bases short and J 0 bases short, with 14 bases between. The germline V gene has CDR1 LGHNA and CDR2 YSLEER. The CDR3 covers 17 residues. This CDR3 reads CASSQSTGHSSYNEQFF. CDR3 DNA: TGCGCCAGCAGCCAAAGCACGGGACACAGCTCCTACAATGAGCAGTTCTTC.

CDR3 residues: CASSFRTGTQETQYF. CDR3 DNA: TGTGCCAGCAGCTTCAGGACAGGGACCCAAGAGACCCAGTACTTC. The chain recombines TRBV11-2 with TRBJ2-5; 8 bases agree with TRBD1. Germline assignment: CDR1 SGHAT and CDR2 FQNNGV. The CDR3 spans 15 residues. Trimming removed 3 bases from V and 1 base from J; junction bases left unmatched: 4.

The chain recombines TRBV19 with TRBJ1-5; 9 nucleotides line up with TRBD1. After removal of 7 bases from V and 4 bases from J, the junction contained 5 bases not matched to a gene. This CDR3 is 14 amino acids long. Germline lookup yields CDR1 LNHDA and CDR2 SQIVND (reference sequence). CDR3 loop: CASTGTGLNQPQHF. In DNA form, the CDR3 reads TGTGCCAGTACTGGGACAGGGCTAAATCAGCCCCAGCATTTT. The entire variable domain, with the rest obtained from reference TRBV19 and TRBJ1-5, is as follows: DGGITQSPKYLFRKEGQNVTLSCEQNLNHDAMYWYRQDPGQGLRLIYYSQIVNDFQKGDIAEGYSVSREKKESFPLTVTSAQKNPTAFYLCASTGTGLNQPQHFGDGTRLSIL.

The chain carries TRBV4-1 and TRBJ2-7, with TRBD2 matching over 8 bases. The V and J ends lost 7 bases and 5 bases, in that order; junction bases with no gene match: 13. This CDR3 spans 15 amino acids. Germline values: CDR1 MGHRA, CDR2 YSYEKL. CDR3 sequence (DNA): TGCGCCAGCACCCTCTCGGGGGGGGCGGGGGACGAGCAGTACTTC. Amino acid sequence: CASTLSGGAGDEQYF.

This clone was seen a handful of times. The chain combines TRBV7-9 with TRBJ2-7; 9 bases fit TRBD1. V trimming: 7 bases; J trimming: 7 bases; junction bases outside the gene matches: 8. Germline V gene data show CDR1 as SEHNR and CDR2 as FQNEAQ (reference sequence). The length of the CDR3 is 13 residues. Here the CDR3 reads CASMGTGSREQYF. In DNA, the CDR3 is TGTGCCAGCATGGGGACAGGGTCTAGGGAGCAGTACTTC.

The sample holds a few counts of this clone. V gene TRBV19 combines with J gene TRBJ1-1, with D maybe TRBD1 (6 bases). This CDR3 contains 12 residues. The V end lost 5 bases, the J end lost 6 bases, and 10 bases lay between the germline ends. Germline lookup yields CDR1 LNHDA and CDR2 SQIVND (reference sequence). This chain's CDR3 is CASSPQGSEAFF. The CDR3 nucleotides read TGTGCCAGTAGTCCACAGGGTTCTGAAGCTTTCTTT.

The V and J genes are TRBV5-4 and TRBJ1-6; tentative D call: TRBD1 (6 bases). Germline V CDR1 and CDR2: SGHNT, YYREEE (reference sequence). This CDR3 region has 16 residues. The V gene lost 5 bases and the J gene lost 7 bases, with 19 bases spanning the gap. CDR3: CASRPLGQGSNSPLHF. The DNA for the CDR3 is TGTGCCAGCAGACCGTTGGGTCAGGGGAGCAATTCACCCCTCCACTTT.

The genes are TRBV11-2 and TRBJ1-2; 9 bases map to TRBD1. In germline, CDR1 is SGHAT, CDR2 FQNNGV. This CDR3 spans 14 amino acids. V lost 5 bases, J lost 2 bases, and 3 bases stayed unmatched. CDR3 protein: CASSLTGGNYGYTF. Here the CDR3 DNA reads TGTGCCAGCAGCCTGACAGGGGGAAACTATGGCTACACCTTC.

This clone was seen just once. The J gene is TRBJ2-5, the V gene TRBV10-3; 14 bases fit TRBD2. V shed 10 bases and J 4 bases; nucleotides not matched to a gene: 5. The CDR3 is made up of 14 amino acids. Germline CDR1 ENHRY, CDR2 SYGVKD. The CDR3 region has the DNA TGTGCCACCAGACTAGCGGGGGGGCCAGAGACCCAGTACTTC. This codes for CATRLAGGPETQYF.

The chain has TRBV7-9 and TRBJ1-1, with 8 bases lining up with TRBD1. The germline CDR1 and CDR2 sequences are SEHNR and FQNEAQ (reference sequence). Trimming took 6 bases from V and 2 from J; bases not matched to a gene: 5. The CDR3 length is 14 residues. CDR3 sequence reads: CASRPGQGNTEAFF. CDR3 nucleotide sequence: TGTGCCAGCAGGCCCGGACAGGGAAACACTGAAGCTTTCTTT.

The chain has TRBV19 and TRBJ2-2, with 7 bases fitting TRBD1. Germline V gene data show CDR1 as LNHDA and CDR2 as SQIVND (reference sequence). V was pared by 1 base and J by 4 bases, with 6 bases of the junction left unmatched. This CDR3 is 16 amino acids long. This CDR3 is CASSIASPGGTGELFF. CDR3 DNA: TGTGCCAGTAGTATAGCTTCCCCAGGGGGCACCGGGGAGCTGTTTTTT.

This chain connects TRBV18 to TRBJ2-1, with 7 bases aligning to TRBD2. CDR1 and CDR2 from the germline V gene are KGHSH and LQKENI. The CDR3 consists of 15 residues. The V and J ends lost 0 bases and 2 bases, in that order; junction bases with no gene match: 1. The CDR3 loop is CASSPPSGAYNEQFF. Here the CDR3 DNA reads TGTGCCAGCTCACCACCAAGCGGGGCCTACAATGAGCAGTTCTTC.

This clone appeared a single time. The CDR3 spells CASEYPGQGYGYTF. In DNA, the CDR3 is TGTGCCAGCGAGTATCCGGGACAGGGCTATGGCTACACCTTC. The chain links TRBV2 to TRBJ1-2; 9 positions match TRBD1. CDR3 length: 14 amino acids. V dropped 8 bases and J dropped 4; count of bases not matched to a gene: 8. Germline V CDR1 and CDR2: SNHLY, FYNNEI.

V is TRBV19 and J is TRBJ2-3, with D possibly being TRBD1 (6 bases). Germline values: CDR1 LNHDA, CDR2 SQIVND (reference sequence). The length of the CDR3 is 17 residues. V was shortened by 5 bases and J by 2 bases, with 20 bases between the two germline ends. CDR3 sequence: CASSAYRDLGYTDTQYF. CDR3 sequence (DNA): TGTGCCAGTAGTGCATACAGGGATCTCGGGTACACAGATACGCAGTATTTT.

The chain links TRBV5-1 to TRBJ2-7; D gene uncertain. The ends were cut back, 0 bases at V and 0 bases at J, with 7 bases in the middle. The germline gives CDR1 SGHRS, CDR2 YFSETQ. This CDR3 has 14 amino acids. The CDR3 here is CASSLGQASYEQYF. The CDR3 region has the DNA TGCGCCAGCAGCTTGGGACAAGCCTCCTACGAGCAGTACTTC.

The chain carries TRBV6-1 and TRBJ1-4; D is unresolved. CDR3 length: 14 amino acids. Germline V gene data show CDR1 as MNHNS and CDR2 as SASEGT. V lost 6 bases, J lost 8 bases, and 16 bases lay in between. The CDR3 nucleotides are TGTGCCAGCAGACATGGACGGGGTGGGGAAAAACTGTTTTTT. Its protein is CASRHGRGGEKLFF.

The chain uses TRBV5-1 and TRBJ2-3, with TRBD1 as a possible D gene (5 bases). CDR3 length equals 14 residues. The V gene lost 0 bases and the J gene lost 2 bases, with 7 bases spanning the gap. Germline CDR1 and CDR2: SGHRS and YFSETQ. Here the CDR3 DNA reads TGCGCCAGCAGCTTGGGACAGCCCACAGATACGCAGTATTTT. Its protein product is CASSLGQPTDTQYF.

J is TRBJ1-2 and V is TRBV5-1, with TRBD1 matching over 7 bases. This CDR3 contains 15 residues. Germline-derived CDR1 and CDR2 are SGHRS and YFSETQ. The V gene end was trimmed by 2 bases and the J gene end by 0 bases; junction bases not matched to a gene: 4. The CDR3 loop reads CASSFYRGTNYGYTF. The CDR3 coding sequence is TGCGCCAGCAGCTTTTACAGGGGCACTAACTATGGCTACACCTTC.

The V gene is TRBV5-1, the J gene TRBJ2-3; 7 nucleotides agree with TRBD2. Germline trimming cut 0 bases from V and 0 bases from J; bases unmatched to any gene: 4. The CDR3 has 16 residues. Looked up from germline, CDR1 is SGHRS and CDR2 is YFSETQ. The CDR3 coding sequence is TGCGCCAGCAGCTTGGTTCTAGCGGCCAGCACAGATACGCAGTATTTT. Translation: CASSLVLAASTDTQYF. The complete variable domain, with remaining parts taken from reference TRBV5-1 and TRBJ2-3, reads KAGVTQTPRYLIKTRGQQVTLSCSPISGHRSVSWYQQTPGQGLQFLFEYFSETQRNKGNFPGRFSGRQFSNSRSEMNVSTLELGDSALYLCASSLVLAASTDTQYFGPGTRLTVL.

The chain is built from TRBV11-2 and TRBJ1-3, with 8 bases lining up with TRBD1. This CDR3 has 17 amino acids. J gave up 0 bases and V 5 bases, and 9 bases lay outside the gene matches. Germline-derived CDR1 and CDR2 are SGHAT and FQNNGV. The CDR3 here is CASSPRTGPSSGNTIYF. In nucleotides, the CDR3 is TGTGCCAGCAGCCCCCGGACAGGGCCGAGCTCTGGAAACACCATATATTTT.

This clone appeared once. The V gene is TRBV5-5, the J gene TRBJ2-3; D is possibly TRBD1 (7 bases). V dropped 4 bases and J dropped 7 bases, with 13 bases sitting between them. CDR3 size: 13 residues. Germline V CDR1 and CDR2: SGHKS, YYEKEE (reference sequence). As DNA, the CDR3 is TGTGCCAGCAGCGCGGAGGGGGCATATACGCAGTATTTT. Amino acid sequence: CASSAEGAYTQYF.

J is TRBJ2-7 and V is TRBV7-8; TRBD1 matches 9 bases. This CDR3 has 17 amino acids. CDR1 SGHVS and CDR2 FQNEAQ come from the germline V gene. V trimming: 4 bases; J trimming: 0 bases; junction bases outside the gene matches: 10. The CDR3 DNA is TGTGCCAGCAGCTCCTACTCCGGGACAGGGAGCTCCTACGAGCAGTACTTC. This codes for CASSSYSGTGSSYEQYF.

The chain has TRBV12-5 and TRBJ1-1; unclear D gene. The V gene's germline CDR1 is LGHNT and CDR2 FRNRAP. Trimming stripped 1 base from V and 6 bases from J, with 18 bases between. The CDR3 runs to 16 residues. CDR3 bases: TGTGCTAGTGGTTTGGAGGTAGGCTATGCGGTGGCTGAAGCTTTCTTT. This gives the protein CASGLEVGYAVAEAFF.

The rearrangement uses TRBV7-8 and TRBJ2-7, with a possible D match to TRBD1 (5 bases). The CDR3 length is 15 residues. The germline CDR1 and CDR2 sequences are SGHVS and FQNEAQ. V lost 2 bases and J 4 bases, leaving 15 bases between the germline ends. The CDR3 region has the DNA TGTGCCAGCAGCTTATACCAGGGTCCTGGGTACGAGCAGTACTTC. Translated: CASSLYQGPGYEQYF.

This chain links TRBV5-4 with TRBJ2-3; D may be TRBD2 (6 bases). Looked up from germline, CDR1 is SGHNT and CDR2 is YYREEE (reference sequence). Trimming left V 1 base short and J 4 bases short, with 10 bases between. This CDR3 spans 14 amino acids. As DNA, the CDR3 is TGTGCCAGCAGCTTGAGCGGGCCCCCAGATACGCAGTATTTT. This encodes CASSLSGPPDTQYF.

The genes are TRBV6-1 and TRBJ1-1; TRBD1 aligns across 7 bases. J gave up 4 bases and V 6 bases, and 11 bases lay outside the gene matches. The CDR3 consists of 15 residues. Germline assignment: CDR1 MNHNS and CDR2 SASEGT. CDR3 amino acids: CASRGWKGASTEAFF. The CDR3 DNA sequence: TGTGCCAGCAGGGGATGGAAGGGGGCGAGCACTGAAGCTTTCTTT.